One and the same sample provided the 18 T cell receptor beta chains below, sequenced in a study of T-cell reconstitution after alpha-beta-depleted transplantation in children. The TCRbeta library incorporated unique molecular identifiers. TCRdb reanalysed the PCR reads using MiXCR and keeps one entry per CDR3 protein. Altogether some 280,000 distinct CDR3 sequences are present, nearly 10% being singletons, with the ten largest covering 10%. Source: PBMCs from the stem cell graft donor, taken from the stem cell graft. Receptor source: a human donor who donated a stem cell graft to a child with SCID.

This clonotype was observed many times. In DNA, the CDR3 is TGCGCCAGCAGCTTGGGACAGGGGGGATCACCCCTCCACTTT. Protein: CASSLGQGGSPLHF. This chain links TRBV5-1 with TRBJ1-6, with 9 positions matching TRBD1. From germline, CDR1 is SGHRS and CDR2 YFSETQ. The V segment lost 0 bases and the J segment 10 bases; nucleotides outside the gene matches: 2. The CDR3 covers 14 residues. The full variable domain, with the rest looked up from reference TRBV5-1 and TRBJ1-6, is KAGVTQTPRYLIKTRGQQVTLSCSPISGHRSVSWYQQTPGQGLQFLFEYFSETQRNKGNFPGRFSGRQFSNSRSEMNVSTLELGDSALYLCASSLGQGGSPLHFGNGTRLTVT.

This clonotype was counted between two and nine times. This sequence joins TRBV7-6 and TRBJ2-1; D may correspond to TRBD1 or TRBD2 (5 bases each). In germline, CDR1 is SGHVS, CDR2 FNYEAQ. This CDR3 comprises 18 residues. Trimming left V 5 bases short and J 0 bases short, with 20 bases between. The CDR3 nucleotides read TGTGCCAGCAGCCATCCCAGCATCAGGGACGACTCCTACAATGAGCAGTTCTTC. Translating gives CASSHPSIRDDSYNEQFF.

On this clonotype: Germline is not matched at one junction end, which may reflect a read error. This sequence joins TRBV6-5 and TRBJ2-1; 9 nucleotides agree with TRBD1. Germline CDR1 is MNHEY and CDR2 is SVGAGI. The CDR3 covers 14 residues. The DNA for the CDR3 is TGTGCCAGCAGTTATCGGGACAGGGACAATGAGCAGTTATTC. Translation gives CASSYRDRDNEQLF.

The sample holds many counts of this clonotype. The chain joins TRBV3-1 to TRBJ2-1; 8 bases align to TRBD2. Germline V lookup: CDR1 LGHDT, CDR2 YNNKEL (reference sequence). Trimming at V came to 0 bases and at J to 1 base, leaving 11 bases not matched to a gene. The CDR3 is made up of 19 amino acids. The CDR3 sequence: CASSQELLGLVGSYNEQFF. The DNA of the CDR3 is TGTGCCAGCAGCCAAGAATTGTTGGGACTAGTGGGGTCCTACAATGAGCAGTTCTTC.

This clonotype was seen many times. This chain connects TRBV6-6 to TRBJ2-7; no reliable D call. CDR1 and CDR2 (germline): MNHNY, SVGAGI (reference sequence). V was pared by 6 bases and J by 4 bases, with 10 bases between. The CDR3 runs 12 residues. As DNA, the CDR3 is TGTGCCAGCAGCTCAGACGGGTACGAGCAGTACTTC. Protein sequence: CASSSDGYEQYF.

The chain is built from TRBV12-3 or TRBV12-4 and TRBJ1-4; TRBD1 is a possible D gene (5 bases). V lost 4 bases to trimming and J lost 7 bases, with 7 bases between them. The CDR3 sequence is 12 residues long. The CDR3 loop reads CASSYGGEKLFF. CDR3 DNA: TGTGCCAGCAGTTATGGGGGTGAAAAACTGTTTTTT.

The sample holds a few counts of this clonotype. The J gene is TRBJ1-4, the V gene TRBV7-9; D is perhaps TRBD1 (6 bases). The germline V and J ends were trimmed by 4 bases and 4 bases, with 10 bases remaining between them. The CDR3 sequence is 14 residues long. CDR1 SEHNR and CDR2 FQNEAQ come from the germline V gene (reference sequence). CDR3 nucleotides: TGTGCCAGCAGCTGGGACACCTTTAATGAAAAACTGTTTTTT. Its translation: CASSWDTFNEKLFF.

The chain is built from TRBV5-1 and TRBJ1-2; possible D gene TRBD1, 5 bases. Per germline, CDR1 SGHRS and CDR2 YFSETQ. Trimming removed 4 bases from V and 2 bases from J, with 12 bases in between. The CDR3 sequence is 14 residues long. The CDR3 is CASSGMTENYGYTF. The CDR3 DNA reads as TGCGCCAGCAGCGGAATGACAGAGAACTATGGCTACACCTTC.

There are a few counts of this clonotype. J is TRBJ1-2 and V is TRBV29-1; D is ambiguous. With 8 bases removed from V and 7 bases from J, the gap between germline ends came to 11 bases. This CDR3 region has 10 residues. Germline CDR1 SQVTM, CDR2 ANQGSEA. The CDR3 DNA reads as TGCAGCCCCGATCTTGTTGGCTACACCTTC. Protein product: CSPDLVGYTF. The full variable domain, completed using reference TRBV29-1 and TRBJ1-2, is SAVISQKPSRDICQRGTSLTIQCQVDSQVTMMFWYRQQPGQSLTLIATANQGSEATYESGFVIDKFPISRPNLTFSTLTVSNMSPEDSSIYLCSPDLVGYTFGSGTRLTVV.

This clonotype turned up a few times. Germline and junction disagree at one end, which may indicate a read error. The V gene is TRBV12-3 or TRBV12-4, the J gene TRBJ2-7; possibly TRBD1 for D (7 bases). This CDR3 contains 12 residues. The CDR3 coding sequence is TGTGCCAGCTCCCTGGCGGGACAGAGGATGGACTTC. Amino acid sequence: CASSLAGQRMDF.

This clonotype occurred a few times. This chain joins TRBV19 and TRBJ2-7, with D possibly TRBD1 on 6 matching bases. The V and J ends lost 4 bases and 5 bases respectively, with 18 bases between them. The CDR3 has 15 amino acids. Germline CDR1 reads LNHDA; CDR2 reads SQIVND (reference sequence). CDR3 DNA sequence: TGTGCCAGTAGTAGTACAGGGTCCAAGGCCGACGAGCAGTACTTC. It specifies CASSSTGSKADEQYF.

The chain employs TRBV11-2 and TRBJ2-2, with 7 bases matching TRBD1. Losses at the gene ends were 5 bases for V and 1 base for J; bases not matched to a gene: 4. CDR1 and CDR2 (germline): SGHAT, FQNNGV. CDR3 size: 15 residues. The CDR3 here is CASSTRTGNTGELFF. The CDR3 nucleotides read TGTGCCAGCAGCACCCGGACAGGGAACACCGGGGAGCTGTTTTTT.

This clonotype was seen more than once but under ten times. The J gene is TRBJ1-2, the V gene TRBV9; D call uncertain. CDR3 length: 12 residues. V shed 0 bases and J shed 4 bases, with 4 bases lying between them. Germline CDR1 and CDR2: SGDLS and YYNGEE. This CDR3 reads CASSVGFYGYTF. In DNA form, the CDR3 reads TGTGCCAGCAGCGTAGGTTTCTATGGCTACACCTTC.

This clonotype was found many times. The J gene is TRBJ2-5, the V gene TRBV10-3; the D is unclear. Deletions cut 6 bases from V and 2 bases from J, with 10 bases between. Germline V CDR1 and CDR2: ENHRY, SYGVKD. CDR3 size: 13 residues. CDR3: CAISSGPQETQYF. The CDR3 nucleotides are TGTGCCATCAGCTCCGGGCCTCAAGAGACCCAGTACTTC.

Many counts were recorded for this clonotype. V and J are TRBV29-1 and TRBJ1-3; D is unresolved. V was shortened by 4 bases and J by 0 bases, with 7 bases between the two germline ends. The CDR3 is made up of 13 amino acids. Germline CDR1 SQVTM, CDR2 ANQGSEA. The CDR3 DNA reads as TGCAGCGTTGGGCAGAGCTCTGGAAACACCATATATTTT. Translation: CSVGQSSGNTIYF.

This clonotype was seen many times. The J gene is TRBJ2-2, the V gene TRBV29-1, with 13 bases matching TRBD2. This CDR3 contains 16 residues. V trimming: 8 bases; J trimming: 0 bases; junction bases outside the gene matches: 6. Germline CDR1 reads SQVTM; CDR2 reads ANQGSEA. CDR3 region: CSSSGLAGSNTGELFF. The CDR3 DNA reads as TGCAGCTCATCGGGACTAGCGGGGTCGAACACCGGGGAGCTGTTTTTT.

The V gene is TRBV3-1, the J gene TRBJ2-7; a weak D match, TRBD1 (5 bases). The CDR3 has 13 residues. CDR1 and CDR2 (germline): LGHDT, YNNKEL (reference sequence). Trimming removed 0 bases from V and 13 bases from J, with 16 bases in between. CDR3 loop: CASSQDTRQRHYF. The DNA of the CDR3 is TGTGCCAGCAGCCAAGATACGAGACAGAGGCATTACTTC.

V gene TRBV6-1 combines with J gene TRBJ1-1; perhaps TRBD1 as D (6 bases). The CDR3 extends over 13 amino acids. V was pared by 6 bases and J by 4 bases, with 12 bases between. Germline assignment: CDR1 MNHNS and CDR2 SASEGT. CDR3 bases: TGTGCCAGCAGCAGGGGAGGGGGCACTGAAGCTTTCTTT. It encodes CASSRGGGTEAFF.